These T cell receptor beta chains were read from a single sample in a study of blood T cells in healthy people across ages. TCRdb passed the 5' RACE reads through MiXCR, listing each CDR3 protein once. The sample records 2 million or so distinct CDR3 sequences, approximately 50% being singletons. The sample consisted of blood. All receptors derive from a middle-aged woman in good health. CDR3s include the opening cysteine and the closing phenylalanine or tryptophan. Each record gives: J gene, D gene, V gene, clone size, CDR3 DNA, CDR3 protein. A D gene is named only where the DNA matches it firmly. Clone size is given for some rows only: seen once, a few or many times, or a class if the clone is expanded.

J: TRBJ2-1; D: TRBD2; V: TRBV6-1; size: .; DNA: TGTGCCAGCAGTCAAACTCCCAGGGCTAGCGGGCGGAATGAGCAGTTCTTC; CDR3: CASSQTPRASGRNEQFF
J: TRBJ1-2; D: .; V: TRBV7-2; size: few; DNA: TGTGCCAGCAGCTTAGCGCGGGGGACCTCTAACTATGGCTACACCTTC; CDR3: CASSLARGTSNYGYTF
J: TRBJ2-7; D: .; V: TRBV27; size: .; DNA: TGTGCCAGCAGTTTACTCGCGGGGCCCTCCTACGAGCAGTACTTC; CDR3: CASSLLAGPSYEQYF
J: TRBJ1-4; D: .; V: TRBV18; size: .; DNA: TGTGCCAGCTCACCACACAGGGATGAAAAACTGTTTTTT; CDR3: CASSPHRDEKLFF
J: TRBJ2-7; D: .; V: TRBV4-1; size: .; DNA: TGCGCCAGCAGCCATCCCTCAGACGGAGGGGGAAGCAAGGCCCAGTACTTC; CDR3: CASSHPSDGGGSKAQYF
J: TRBJ2-3; D: .; V: TRBV27; size: few; DNA: TGTGCCAGCAGTTCCGCGCGGGCCCACACAGATACGCAGTATTTT; CDR3: CASSSARAHTDTQYF
J: TRBJ1-1; D: .; V: TRBV4-3; size: few; DNA: TGCGCCAGCAGCCCCATGTCGGGATTGAACACTGAAGCTTTCTTT; CDR3: CASSPMSGLNTEAFF
J: TRBJ2-7; D: .; V: TRBV6-2/TRBV6-3; size: many; DNA: TGTGCCAGCAGTTTCGACTGGTCCTACGAGCAGTACTTC; CDR3: CASSFDWSYEQYF
J: TRBJ2-5; D: .; V: TRBV28; size: .; DNA: TGTGCCAGCAGTCGGGGTGTAGCGGAGACCCAGTACTTC; CDR3: CASSRGVAETQYF
J: TRBJ2-7; D: TRBD1; V: TRBV6-1; size: few; DNA: TGTGCCAGCAGTGAAACCAGGGGGCCCTACGAGCAGTACTTC; CDR3: CASSETRGPYEQYF
J: TRBJ2-1; D: .; V: TRBV27; size: few; DNA: TGTGCCAGCAGTTCCCGGGACGCCGGCAACGACAATGAGCAGTTCTTC; CDR3: CASSSRDAGNDNEQFF
J: TRBJ1-2; D: .; V: TRBV10-3; size: few; DNA: TGTGCCATCAGTGTAAAGGGGCATAACTATGGCTACACCTTC; CDR3: CAISVKGHNYGYTF
J: TRBJ2-5; D: .; V: TRBV7-8; size: .; DNA: TGTGCCAGCAGCTTAGGGGGGGCGGCCACGGAAGAGACCCAGTACTTC; CDR3: CASSLGGAATEETQYF
J: TRBJ1-1; D: .; V: TRBV20-1; size: .; DNA: TGCAGTGCAGACCTCGGGGGGTTGAACACTGAAGCTTTCTTT; CDR3: CSADLGGLNTEAFF
J: TRBJ2-3; D: .; V: TRBV27; size: .; DNA: TGTGCCAGCAGTTTATTAAATCCCTTCCCTGAAAACACAGATACGCAGTATTTT; CDR3: CASSLLNPFPENTDTQYF
J: TRBJ2-5; D: .; V: TRBV27; size: .; DNA: TGTGCCAGCAGTTTATCGTTGGAGGGCTACGAGCGGTACTTC; CDR3: CASSLSLEGYERYF
J: TRBJ2-5; D: .; V: TRBV20-1; size: few; DNA: TGCAGTGCTACCGGGGGCTTGCGGGAGACCCAGTACTTC; CDR3: CSATGGLRETQYF
J: TRBJ2-3; D: .; V: TRBV4-3; size: .; DNA: TGCGCCAGCAGCTCTGGGACTTCGGGGTCCCTAATAACAGATACGCAGTATTTT; CDR3: CASSSGTSGSLITDTQYF
J: TRBJ2-7; D: TRBD1; V: TRBV7-9; size: many; DNA: TGCGCCAGCAGCCCAGGGACAGGGGACTCCTACGAGCAGTACTTC; CDR3: CASSPGTGDSYEQYF
J: TRBJ2-5; D: TRBD2; V: TRBV20-1; size: few; DNA: TGCAGTGCTGAGACACCGGGACTAGCGGCCCAAGAGACCCAGTACTTC; CDR3: CSAETPGLAAQETQYF
J: TRBJ1-2; D: TRBD1; V: TRBV7-9; size: .; DNA: TGTGCCAGCGGTGAACAGGGGGCGAGGTACTATGGCTACACCTTC; CDR3: CASGEQGARYYGYTF
J: TRBJ2-1; D: .; V: TRBV12-3/TRBV12-4; size: few; DNA: TGTGCCAGCAGTAGTCAGGGGCCCAATGAGCAGTTCTTC; CDR3: CASSSQGPNEQFF
J: TRBJ1-4; D: .; V: TRBV6-5; size: .; DNA: TGTGCCAGCAGAATAAGGGGGTTTAATGAAAAACTGTTTTTT; CDR3: CASRIRGFNEKLFF
J: TRBJ2-2; D: .; V: TRBV10-2; size: few; DNA: TGCGCCAGCAGTGAGGAGGGGAGGAAGCTGTTTTTT; CDR3: CASSEEGRKLFF
J: TRBJ2-7; D: .; V: TRBV20-1; size: .; DNA: TGCAGCGCAGGGGAGCTCCCCCCCTACGAGCAGTACTTC; CDR3: CSAGELPPYEQYF
J: TRBJ1-4; D: .; V: TRBV5-1; size: .; DNA: TGCGCCAGCAGCTTTCGAACTAATGAAAGACTGTTTTTT; CDR3: CASSFRTNERLFF
J: TRBJ2-5; D: TRBD1; V: TRBV10-3; size: few; DNA: TGTGCCATCAGTACTGACAGGGGGCAGGAGACCCAGTACTTC; CDR3: CAISTDRGQETQYF
J: TRBJ2-5; D: TRBD2; V: TRBV5-1; size: .; DNA: TGCGCCAGCAGCCAAAGGACTAGCGGGGGACGTTATAAGACCCAGTACTTC; CDR3: CASSQRTSGGRYKTQYF
J: TRBJ2-5; D: .; V: TRBV19; size: .; DNA: TGTGCCAGTAGATTCGTCTCGGAGGGGGCCGGAGAGACCCAGTACTTC; CDR3: CASRFVSEGAGETQYF
J: TRBJ2-1; D: .; V: TRBV21-1; size: .; DNA: TGTGCCAGCAGCAAAGCGTCACCCGGGGAGCCATACAATGAACAGTTCTTC; CDR3: CASSKASPGEPYNEQFF
J: TRBJ2-1; D: TRBD2; V: TRBV4-3; size: .; DNA: TGCGCCAGCAGCCAGACTAGCTGGGCCGAGAACAATGAGCAGTTCTTC; CDR3: CASSQTSWAENNEQFF
J: TRBJ1-4; D: .; V: TRBV4-2; size: .; DNA: TGTGCCAGCAGCTTAAGTCCCGGGTCTCCGGGCAGGATTAATGAAAAACTGTTTTTT; CDR3: CASSLSPGSPGRINEKLFF
J: TRBJ2-7; D: .; V: TRBV25-1; size: once; DNA: TGTGCCGGCAGTGAAGGGCTAGCTTTCTACAATGAGCAGTACTTC; CDR3: CAGSEGLAFYNEQYF
J: TRBJ2-3; D: TRBD2; V: TRBV10-3; size: .; DNA: TGTGCCATCAGTGAGTCGGAGCGGGGGGAATATCCTAGCACAGATACGCAGTATTTT; CDR3: CAISESERGEYPSTDTQYF
J: TRBJ2-2; D: .; V: TRBV4-2; size: once; DNA: TGTGCCAGCAGCCTCCGTACGGTATCCGGGGAGCTGTTTTTT; CDR3: CASSLRTVSGELFF
J: TRBJ1-2; D: TRBD1; V: TRBV20-1; size: .; DNA: TGCAGTGCTAGAGATAATCAAAGGGGGCGCGACTATGGCTACACCTTC; CDR3: CSARDNQRGRDYGYTF
J: TRBJ2-7; D: TRBD2; V: TRBV5-5; size: .; DNA: TGTGCCAGCAGCCCCATGTCGGGGGGGGAAGACTACGAGCAGTACTTC; CDR3: CASSPMSGGEDYEQYF
J: TRBJ2-3; D: .; V: TRBV4-3; size: .; DNA: TGCGCCAGCAGCCAGGCGACTAGTAGTACGCAGTATTTT; CDR3: CASSQATSSTQYF
J: TRBJ2-7; D: .; V: TRBV29-1; size: .; DNA: TGCAGCGTTGTCACGACAGCCGGAGGGGAGTACGAGCAGTACTTC; CDR3: CSVVTTAGGEYEQYF
J: TRBJ2-7; D: TRBD1; V: TRBV29-1; size: .; DNA: TGCAGCGCCGGACAGGGCGGGATGGTGTACTTC; CDR3: CSAGQGGMVYF
J: TRBJ2-7; D: .; V: TRBV28; size: .; DNA: TGTGCCAGCAGGATCGACAGGCGATCCTACAATGAGCAGTACTTC; CDR3: CASRIDRRSYNEQYF
J: TRBJ1-6; D: TRBD1; V: TRBV5-1; size: .; DNA: TGCGCTTCTGGAAGGGACAGCTTAAATAATTCACCCCTCCACTTT; CDR3: CASGRDSLNNSPLHF
J: TRBJ1-2; D: .; V: TRBV11-1; size: few; DNA: TGTGCCAGCAGCCACGGACTGAGCGGCTACACCTTC; CDR3: CASSHGLSGYTF
J: TRBJ1-2; D: .; V: TRBV6-2/TRBV6-3; size: .; DNA: TGTGCCAGCACCAACACCGCCCTCTATGGCTACACCTTC; CDR3: CASTNTALYGYTF
J: TRBJ2-3; D: TRBD1; V: TRBV20-1; size: .; DNA: TGCAGCTCAGGGGACAGGGACACAGATACGCAGTATTTT; CDR3: CSSGDRDTDTQYF
J: TRBJ2-7; D: TRBD1; V: TRBV2; size: .; DNA: TGTGCCAGCAGTGAAGTTAGAGGGACAGGGGGAAATGAGCAGTACTTC; CDR3: CASSEVRGTGGNEQYF
J: TRBJ1-1; D: .; V: TRBV27; size: few; DNA: TGTGCCAGCAGTTTATCAGGCCGGGGGAATACTGAAGCTTTCTTT; CDR3: CASSLSGRGNTEAFF
J: TRBJ2-1; D: .; V: TRBV7-3; size: .; DNA: TGTGCCAGCAGCTTGCTCGCCGGGGGAAGGGGGCAGCAGTTCTTC; CDR3: CASSLLAGGRGQQFF
J: TRBJ2-7; D: .; V: TRBV10-2; size: .; DNA: TGCGCCAGCACAGGAAACCCTCCCTACGAGCAGTACTTC; CDR3: CASTGNPPYEQYF
J: TRBJ2-3; D: TRBD1; V: TRBV6-2/TRBV6-3; size: .; DNA: TGTGCCAGCAGCTACGGACAGGGCAGCGGCTTCTTCACAGATACGCAGTATTTT; CDR3: CASSYGQGSGFFTDTQYF
J: TRBJ2-5; D: TRBD1; V: TRBV6-1; size: few; DNA: TGTGCCAGCAGTGCTCGCTCTTTACAGGGGGCAGGGGAGACCCAGTACTTC; CDR3: CASSARSLQGAGETQYF
J: TRBJ2-3; D: .; V: TRBV7-2; size: .; DNA: TGTGCCAGCAGCGCGAGGCATACAGGCAGTACGCAGTATTTT; CDR3: CASSARHTGSTQYF
J: TRBJ2-7; D: TRBD1; V: TRBV27; size: .; DNA: TGTGCCAGCAGTCCCGGACAGGGGAAATCCAAATACGAGCAGTACTTC; CDR3: CASSPGQGKSKYEQYF
J: TRBJ2-7; D: TRBD2; V: TRBV5-1; size: few; DNA: TGCGCCAGCAGCTTTTCGGGGACTAGCGGGGGGGCAAGCGAGCAGTACTTC; CDR3: CASSFSGTSGGASEQYF
J: TRBJ2-3; D: .; V: TRBV4-1; size: few; DNA: TGCGCCAGCAGCCAAGGCGGAGATGGTACGCAGTATTTT; CDR3: CASSQGGDGTQYF
J: TRBJ1-5; D: TRBD1; V: TRBV27; size: many; DNA: TGTGCCAGCAGTTTCACAGGGGGCAATCAGCCCCAGCATTTT; CDR3: CASSFTGGNQPQHF
J: TRBJ1-6; D: TRBD1; V: TRBV27; size: .; DNA: TGTGCCAGCAGTCACGGACAGGTAGCACCCCTCCACTTT; CDR3: CASSHGQVAPLHF
J: TRBJ2-5; D: .; V: TRBV6-1; size: .; DNA: TGTGCCAGCAGTGAACGGGGGTCCTCAGCGACCCAGTACTTC; CDR3: CASSERGSSATQYF
J: TRBJ2-1; D: TRBD1; V: TRBV7-9; size: .; DNA: TGTGCCAGCAGCTTAGGGGGACAGGGTACGGTAAATGAGCAGTTCTTC; CDR3: CASSLGGQGTVNEQFF
J: TRBJ1-2; D: .; V: TRBV4-3; size: many; DNA: TGCGCCAGCAGCCGGAACCGGGACGTTGCTAACTATGGCTACACCTTC; CDR3: CASSRNRDVANYGYTF